Reported below is one T cell receptor (beta chain). The CDR3 spans 16 residues. Unmatched junction bases numbered 8, after V lost 4 bases and J lost 1 base. CDR1 is SGHDT and CDR2 is YYEEEE in the germline V gene. This entry comes from a study of blood T cell repertoires in COVID-19. Study details: Specimens from acute and convalescent COVID-19 originated in the United States, Italy and Spain.

Clones were read by immunoSEQ multiplex PCR, and TCRdb kept only the in-frame ones, dropping some. The sample records 150,000 or so clones, 75% to 90% being singletons. This chain connects TRBV5-6 to TRBJ1-1, with 9 bases identical to TRBD1. The TCR was taken from a man of 80 years or more with acute or convalescent COVID-19. Specimen: peripheral blood. CDR3 bases: TGTGCCAGCAGCCCGGGGACAGGGAAGGGGAACACTGAAGCTTTCTTT. This codes for CASSPGTGKGNTEAFF. Together with reference TRBV5-6 and TRBJ1-1, the CDR3 gives the full variable domain: DAGVTQSPTHLIKTRGQQVTLRCSPKSGHDTVSWYQQALGQGPQFIFQYYEEEERQRGNFPDRFSGHQFPNYSSELNVNALLLGDSALYLCASSPGTGKGNTEAFFGQGTRLTVV.